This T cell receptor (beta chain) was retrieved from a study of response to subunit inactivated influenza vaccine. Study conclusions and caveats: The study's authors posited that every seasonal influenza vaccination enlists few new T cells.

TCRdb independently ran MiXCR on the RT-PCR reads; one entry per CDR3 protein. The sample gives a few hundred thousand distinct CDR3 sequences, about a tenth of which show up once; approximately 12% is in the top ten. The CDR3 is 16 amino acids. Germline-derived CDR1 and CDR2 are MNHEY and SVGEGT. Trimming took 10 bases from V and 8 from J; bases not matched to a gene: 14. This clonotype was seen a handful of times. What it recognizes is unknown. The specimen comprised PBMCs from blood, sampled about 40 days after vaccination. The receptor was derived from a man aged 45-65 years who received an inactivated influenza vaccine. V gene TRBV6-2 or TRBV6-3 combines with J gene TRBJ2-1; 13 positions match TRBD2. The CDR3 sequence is CATSGLAGVLGYEQFF. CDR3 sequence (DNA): TGTGCCACCTCTGGACTAGCGGGAGTGTTAGGATATGAGCAGTTCTTC.